This T cell receptor (beta chain) was found in a study of shared clonotypes between healthy human individuals. This CDR3 contains 16 residues. The V gene lost 6 bases and the J gene lost 1 base, with 17 bases spanning the gap. Germline V gene data show CDR1 as MDHEN and CDR2 as SYDVKM. The repertoire was sequenced with immunoSEQ multiplex PCR; TCRdb's copy has only in-frame clones and lacks some. The data hold millions of clones, with just over 90% observed a single time. Sequenced sample: naive CD4+ T cells sorted from blood. Subset given: CD45RA+ positively selected. The source of this sequence is a man aged 18 to 30 in good health. The chain recombines TRBV28 with TRBJ2-3; D is perhaps TRBD1 (5 bases). In DNA, the CDR3 is TGTGCCAGCAGAGACCAGGGAACGCTCGGCACAGATACGCAGTATTTT. It translates to CASRDQGTLGTDTQYF. Supplemented by reference TRBV28 and TRBJ2-3, the full variable domain reads DVKVTQSSRYLVKRTGEKVFLECVQDMDHENMFWYRQDPGLGLRLIYFSYDVKMKEKGDIPEGYSVSREKKERFSLILESASTNQTSMYLCASRDQGTLGTDTQYFGPGTRLTVL.